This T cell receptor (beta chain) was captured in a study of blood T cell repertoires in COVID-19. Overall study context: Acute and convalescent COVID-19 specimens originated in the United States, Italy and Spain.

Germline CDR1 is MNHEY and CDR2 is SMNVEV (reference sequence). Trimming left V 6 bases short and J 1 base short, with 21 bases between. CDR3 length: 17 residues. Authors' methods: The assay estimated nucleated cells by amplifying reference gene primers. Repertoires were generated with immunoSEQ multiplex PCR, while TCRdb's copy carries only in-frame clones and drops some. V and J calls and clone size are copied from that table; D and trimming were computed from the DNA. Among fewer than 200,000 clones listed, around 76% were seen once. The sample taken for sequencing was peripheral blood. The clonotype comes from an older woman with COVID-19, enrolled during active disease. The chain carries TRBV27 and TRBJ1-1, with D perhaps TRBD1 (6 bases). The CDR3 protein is CASRVPGAAGPNTEAFF. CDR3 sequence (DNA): TGTGCCAGCAGGGTTCCAGGGGCAGCGGGGCCGAACACTGAAGCTTTCTTT.